This TCR beta chain was documented in a study of shared clonotypes between healthy human individuals. About the study: Each donor's CD8 memory used one plate, CD8 naive two, each CD4 subset three.

General observations from the study: With several donors compared, around 4.7% of naive CD4 clonotypes were shared.

Genomic DNA of each subset was evenly split across several immunoSEQ plates. In the sorted-subset replicate PCRs, 200 ng DNA, roughly 30,000 T cell genomes, was used. Method: immunoSEQ multiplex PCR; TCRdb's copy keeps in-frame clones and lacks some. The sample yields a few hundred thousand clones, approximately 97% seen once. Trimming cost V 4 bases and J 3 bases; bases outside gene matches: 5. Germline assignment: CDR1 ENHRY and CDR2 SYGVKD. The CDR3 totals 15 residues. As regards this clone: The antigen is not known.

Sequenced: naive CD4+ T cells sorted from blood. Noted subset: CD45RA+ positively selected. The TCR was taken from a young woman in good health. V and J are TRBV10-3 and TRBJ2-7; 11 bases are a match to TRBD2. This CDR3 is CAISGLAGTLYEQYF. The CDR3 DNA sequence: TGTGCCATCAGTGGACTAGCGGGAACCCTCTACGAGCAGTACTTC.